Listed below are T cell receptor beta chains from one sample, sequenced in a study of blood T cell repertoires in COVID-19. Generated by immunoSEQ multiplex PCR, the TCRdb table keeps only in-frame clones and is missing some. Counted here are approximately 350,000 clones, roughly 90% occurring once; the ten biggest clones make up just under 7.5%. The sample comprised peripheral blood. Every receptor here comes from a woman aged 70-85 years with COVID-19, enrolled during active disease. The CDR3 runs from the conserved cysteine through the conserved F or W. D genes are given only for firm matches. The size entry is marked missing in some rows and otherwise reads once, few, many or a size class.

>TRBJ2-1|TRBD2|TRBV14|-
CASSPPRGGMYNEQFF
TGTGCCAGCAGCCCCCCCCGGGGGGGCATGTACAATGAGCAGTTCTTC
>TRBJ1-3|TRBD1|TRBV4-3|-
CASSYKGQLTQGSGNTIYF
TGCGCCAGCAGCTATAAGGGCCAACTCACACAGGGGAGTGGAAACACCATATATTTT
>TRBJ2-1|-|TRBV30|-
CAWSRGRGYEQFF
TGTGCCTGGAGCAGGGGACGGGGCTATGAGCAGTTCTTC
>TRBJ1-3|-|TRBV2|-
CASSEVSVGNTIYF
TGTGCCAGCAGTGAAGTAAGCGTTGGAAACACCATATATTTT
>TRBJ1-3|TRBD1|TRBV6-5|-
CATGTEPLGNTIYF
TGTGCCACCGGGACAGAACCTCTAGGGAACACCATATATTTT
>TRBJ2-7|TRBD1|TRBV23-1|-
CASSSDRDTGVYEQYF
TGCGCCAGCAGTTCTGACCGGGACACAGGGGTCTACGAGCAGTACTTC
>TRBJ1-3|-|TRBV3-1/TRBV3-2|-
CASSQDRNTIYF
TGTGCCAGCAGCCAAGATAGAAACACCATATATTTT
>TRBJ2-7|TRBD1|TRBV27|few
CASSPRRDRAEQYF
TGTGCCAGCAGCCCACGACGGGACAGGGCCGAGCAGTACTTC
>TRBJ1-6|-|TRBV5-8|few
CASSLVGDSYNSPLHF
TGTGCCAGCAGCTTGGTCGGGGACTCCTATAATTCACCCCTCCACTTT
>TRBJ2-3|-|TRBV4-2|once
CASSQDQGRRTDTQYF
TGTGCCAGCAGCCAAGATCAGGGGCGGCGCACAGATACGCAGTATTTT
>TRBJ2-1|TRBD1|TRBV27|-
CASTGQGVREQFF
TGTGCCAGCACGGGACAGGGTGTCCGTGAGCAGTTCTTC
>TRBJ1-2|-|TRBV29-1|few
CSAPGDTYYGYTF
TGCAGCGCCCCCGGGGACACTTACTATGGCTACACCTTC
>TRBJ1-5|TRBD1|TRBV12-5|-
CASGLGPGTGNQPQHF
TGTGCTAGTGGTTTGGGCCCCGGGACAGGGAATCAGCCCCAGCATTTT
>TRBJ2-5|TRBD2|TRBV4-3|-
CASSQRLAGQETQYF
TGCGCCAGCAGCCAAAGACTAGCGGGACAAGAGACCCAGTACTTC
>TRBJ2-3|-|TRBV11-2|-
CASSLLGRSHTDTQYF
TGTGCCAGCAGCTTACTGGGCCGATCCCACACAGATACGCAGTATTTT
>TRBJ2-2|-|TRBV20-1|-
CSASRAVGELFF
TGCAGTGCTAGTCGAGCGGTCGGGGAGCTGTTTTTT
>TRBJ1-2|TRBD1|TRBV10-3|-
CAISPDREDGYTF
TGTGCCATCAGCCCGGACAGGGAGGATGGCTACACCTTC
>TRBJ2-1|-|TRBV9|-
CASSLTVSSYNEQFF
TGTGCCAGCAGCTTAACGGTTAGTTCCTACAATGAGCAGTTCTTC
>TRBJ1-1|TRBD1|TRBV27|once
CASSSGQGGVNTEAFF
TGTGCCAGCAGTTCGGGACAGGGAGGGGTGAACACTGAAGCTTTCTTT
>TRBJ1-2|-|TRBV5-1|-
CASSLGQGLNYGYTF
TGCGCCAGCAGCTTGGGGCAGGGTTTAAACTATGGCTACACCTTC
>TRBJ2-5|-|TRBV12-3/TRBV12-4|-
CASSLNRQETQYF
TGTGCCAGCAGTTTAAACAGGCAAGAGACCCAGTACTTC
>TRBJ2-3|-|TRBV7-3|few
CASSAGGPLDTQYF
TGTGCCAGCAGCGCCGGGGGGCCATTAGATACGCAGTATTTT